This T cell receptor beta chain was captured by sequencing in a study of shared clonotypes between healthy human individuals. Study outcomes and limitations: Estimated clonotype richness was generally higher in naive than memory subsets.

Germline values: CDR1 SGHKS, CDR2 YYEKEE (reference sequence). The CDR3 runs to 13 residues. V was cut by 0 bases and J by 0 bases, with 3 bases left in between. In regard to this clone: The antigen is not known.

For each subset, genomic DNA was distributed in equal portions over several immunoSEQ plates. In the original workflow: Owing to the provision of junction-only sequences devoid of quality scores by immunoSEQ, filtering differed. Profiling relied on immunoSEQ multiplex PCR, and the TCRdb table lists in-frame clones only, not all of them. From that table come the V and J calls and clone size; the DNA was used to work out D and trimming. The table shows 85,000 to 100,000 clones, with 67% occurring only once. CD8 memory pooled CD45RO+ cells and CCR7-negative CD45RA+ TemRA cells. The clonotype comes from a young man in good health. J is TRBJ1-1 and V is TRBV5-5; D unclear. What was sequenced was memory CD8+ T cells sorted from blood. Subset reported: CD45RO+ cells pooled with CCR7-negative TemRA cells. The CDR3 DNA is TGTGCCAGCAGCTTGGACGTGAACACTGAAGCTTTCTTT. It is translated as CASSLDVNTEAFF.